This section outlines one TCR beta chain sequence together with its context. Germline trimming cut 6 bases from V and 4 bases from J; bases unmatched to any gene: 3. This CDR3 has 13 residues. Germline CDR1 reads WSHSY; CDR2 reads SAAADI. In the library, unique molecular identifiers were attached to individual cDNA molecules. Using its own MiXCR run on the reads, TCRdb lists one record per CDR3 protein. The sample has several thousand distinct CDR3 sequences, about 50% seen once. As for treatment: therapeutic diphenylcyclopropenone sensitization with weekly scalp DPC. Blood sampling occurred before each patch-test application. This record belongs to a study of human T cells and chemical hapten exposure. As for the study in general: Sensitizing treatment utilized 2% DPC over a roughly 2 cm by roughly 2 cm portion of upper inner arm skin.

This clonotype was sampled from an adult with alopecia areata. Some clones in this sample may be carry-over from other donors' samples. This table probably holds off-target reads from a library built for another chain. The chain couples TRBV10-2 to TRBJ2-1; 7 bases are a match to TRBD1. This sample comprised whole blood, obtained before DPC sensitization or 2, 6, or about 24 weeks after (not recorded which). In nucleotides, the CDR3 is TGCGCCAGCAGGAGGGGACAGTACAATGAGCAGTTCTTC. It is translated as CASRRGQYNEQFF.